This section outlines one T cell receptor (beta chain) sequence together with its context. Antigen: not known. The data belong to a study of vaccination and CD4 T cells after COVID-19. The V and J ends lost 0 bases and 3 bases respectively, with 6 bases between them. The CDR3 totals 14 residues. Germline CDR1 reads MNHEY; CDR2 reads SVGAGI. An Oncomine TCR Beta short-read assay was used to sequence the DNA from cultured CD4+ T cells. MiXCR, applied by TCRdb to the PCR reads, yields one record per CDR3 protein. The profile shows around 21,000 distinct CDR3 sequences, around 53% of them singletons. Treatment given: roughly 11-day PBMC culture with coronavirus spike peptide pools or control peptides (ViraFEST assay). Every well contained some 2 million PBMCs, which were grown with approximately 9.6 IU/ml IL-2 and roughly 10 ug/ml peptide pools.

Sequencing used CD4+ T cells from blood, cultured in vitro. The chain carries TRBV6-5 and TRBJ1-3; no firm D call. This TCR was recovered from a human donor who had recovered from COVID-19. Written as DNA, the CDR3 is TGTGCCAGCAGTTACTCGAGCGGTGGAAACACCATATATTTT. It is translated as CASSYSSGGNTIYF.